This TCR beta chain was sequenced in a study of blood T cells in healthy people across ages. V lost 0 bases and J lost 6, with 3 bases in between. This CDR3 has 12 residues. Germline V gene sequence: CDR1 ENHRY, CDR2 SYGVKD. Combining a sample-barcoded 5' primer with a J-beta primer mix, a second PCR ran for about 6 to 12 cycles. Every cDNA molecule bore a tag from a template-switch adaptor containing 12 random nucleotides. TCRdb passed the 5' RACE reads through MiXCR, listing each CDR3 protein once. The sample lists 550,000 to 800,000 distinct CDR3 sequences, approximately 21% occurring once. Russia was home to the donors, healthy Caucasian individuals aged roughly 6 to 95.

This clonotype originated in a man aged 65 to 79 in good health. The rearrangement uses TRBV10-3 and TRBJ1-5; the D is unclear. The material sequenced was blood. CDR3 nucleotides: TGTGCCATCAGTGAGTCCGGTCAGCCCCAGCATTTT. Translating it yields CAISESGQPQHF.